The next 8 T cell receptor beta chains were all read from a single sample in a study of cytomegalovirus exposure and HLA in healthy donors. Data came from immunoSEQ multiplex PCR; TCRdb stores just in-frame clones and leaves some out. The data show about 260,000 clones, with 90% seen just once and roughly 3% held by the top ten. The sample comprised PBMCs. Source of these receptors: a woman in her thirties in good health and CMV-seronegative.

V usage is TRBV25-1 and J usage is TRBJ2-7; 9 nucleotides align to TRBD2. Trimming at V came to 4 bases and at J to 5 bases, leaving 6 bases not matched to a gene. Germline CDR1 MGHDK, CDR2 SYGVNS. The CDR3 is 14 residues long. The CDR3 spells CASSATPSGDEQYF. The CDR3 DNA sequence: TGTGCCAGCAGTGCCACCCCTAGCGGGGACGAGCAGTACTTC.

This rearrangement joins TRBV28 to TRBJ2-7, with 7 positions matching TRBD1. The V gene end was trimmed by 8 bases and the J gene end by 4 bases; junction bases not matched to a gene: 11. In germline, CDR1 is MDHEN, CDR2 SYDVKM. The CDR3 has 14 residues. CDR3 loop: CASRQPGTAYEQYF. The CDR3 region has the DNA TGTGCCAGCCGACAACCCGGGACAGCGTACGAGCAGTACTTC.

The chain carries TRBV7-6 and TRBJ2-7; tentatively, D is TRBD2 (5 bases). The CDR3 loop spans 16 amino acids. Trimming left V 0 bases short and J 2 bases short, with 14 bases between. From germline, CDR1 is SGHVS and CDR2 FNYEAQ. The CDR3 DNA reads TGTGCCAGCAGCTTAGCGGAGGCGGGTCGAGCCTACGAGCAGTACTTC. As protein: CASSLAEAGRAYEQYF.

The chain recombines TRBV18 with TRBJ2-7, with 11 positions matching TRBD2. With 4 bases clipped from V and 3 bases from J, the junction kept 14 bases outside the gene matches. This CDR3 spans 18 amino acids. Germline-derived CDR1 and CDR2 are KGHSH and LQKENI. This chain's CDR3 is CASSQQGALTSGNYEQYF. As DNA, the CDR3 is TGTGCCAGCTCACAACAGGGCGCCCTGACTAGCGGGAACTACGAGCAGTACTTC.

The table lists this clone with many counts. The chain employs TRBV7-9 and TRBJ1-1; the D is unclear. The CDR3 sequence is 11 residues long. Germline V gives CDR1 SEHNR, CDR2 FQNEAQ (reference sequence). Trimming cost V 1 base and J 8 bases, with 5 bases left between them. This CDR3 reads CASSLGGEAFF. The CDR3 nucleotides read TGTGCCAGCAGCTTAGGAGGGGAAGCTTTCTTT.

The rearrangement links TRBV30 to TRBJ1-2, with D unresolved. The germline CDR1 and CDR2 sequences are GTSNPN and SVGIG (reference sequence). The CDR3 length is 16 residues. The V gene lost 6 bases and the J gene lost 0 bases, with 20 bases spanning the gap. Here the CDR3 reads CACPRGIPLANYGYTF. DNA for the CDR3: TGTGCCTGCCCACGTGGTATACCCTTAGCTAACTATGGCTACACCTTC.

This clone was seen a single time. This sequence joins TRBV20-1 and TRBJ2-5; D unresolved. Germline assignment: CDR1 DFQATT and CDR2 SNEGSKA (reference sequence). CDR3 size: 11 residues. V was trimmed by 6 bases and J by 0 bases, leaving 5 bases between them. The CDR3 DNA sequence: TGCAGTGCCCGGTACCAAGAGACCCAGTACTTC. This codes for CSARYQETQYF.

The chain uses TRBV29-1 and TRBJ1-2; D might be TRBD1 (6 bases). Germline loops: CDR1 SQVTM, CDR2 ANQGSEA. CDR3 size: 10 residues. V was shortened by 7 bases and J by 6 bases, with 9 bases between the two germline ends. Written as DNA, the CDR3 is TGCAGCGATCACAGGGATGGCTACACCTTC. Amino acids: CSDHRDGYTF.